Below, one T cell receptor beta chain is given with its context. The table came from immunoSEQ multiplex PCR; TCRdb's copy has only in-frame clones and leaves some out. The table has 45,000 to 55,000 clones, around nine tenths seen once. This specimen comes from a study of T cell changes during pregnancy in multiple sclerosis. Trimming left V 1 base short and J 5 bases short, with 17 bases between. This CDR3 is 16 amino acids long. CDR1 and CDR2 (germline): MGHDK, SYGVNS. This chain uses TRBV25-1 with TRBJ1-2, with D possibly matching TRBD1 (5 bases). This receptor was taken from a female donor with multiple sclerosis, enrolled in a pregnancy study. Sequences were derived from peripheral blood, sampled in the first trimester of pregnancy. DNA of the CDR3: TGTGCCAGCAGTGAATTCTCCGCGTCAGGGCTATATGGCTACACCTTC. Encoded protein: CASSEFSASGLYGYTF.